Sequencing of this TCR beta chain was carried out in a study of regulatory T cells in long-lasting Graves disease. This CDR3 has 15 residues. The junction had 8 bases not matched to a gene; V was cut back by 5 bases and J by 1 base. Germline V gene sequence: CDR1 MNHNS, CDR2 SASEGT. Researchers made TCR beta libraries by using iRepertoire HTBI primers and running Arm-PCR on CDR3 regions. As processed by the authors: Samples collectively showed some 60 TRBV and approximately 15 TRBJ segments. TCRdb fed the multiplex PCR reads into MiXCR, producing one record per CDR3 protein. TCRdb, not the authors, supplied the V and J calls. The sample records about 400,000 distinct CDR3 sequences, 20% being singletons. Whole-study findings and limits: Authors noted too few samples as a limitation. Persistent Graves' patients had lower TCR diversity than newly diagnosed ones. Relative to new patients (roughly 950), persistent patients exhibited greater sharing of public clonotypes (about 3,000).

Details on this clonotype: The antigen remains unidentified.

The sample's time point: persistent/refractory GD, antithyroid drugs over 5 years with positive TRAb. The TCR library was made from RNA extracted from PBMCs. The chain recombines TRBV6-1 with TRBJ2-7, with TRBD2 matching over 7 bases. This sample comprised peripheral blood mononuclear cells (PBMCs), obtained when the disease was refractory, from a patient treated with antithyroid drugs. The receptor was isolated from a female donor with Graves disease. The CDR3 loop is CASSPSGVWSYEQYF. The CDR3, as DNA: TGTGCCAGCAGTCCTAGCGGAGTCTGGTCCTACGAGCAGTACTTC.